Listed below are T cell receptor beta chains from one sample, sequenced in a study of T cells in narcolepsy. Assay: immunoSEQ multiplex PCR; the TCRdb copy retains only in-frame clones and omits some. The sample has roughly 11,000 clones, roughly 93% seen once; the top ten hold more than 0.95%. Material for sequencing was CD45RA- memory CD4+ T cells from PBMCs. These receptors originate from a human donor with narcolepsy. CDR3s include the opening cysteine and the closing phenylalanine or tryptophan. D genes are given only for firm matches. Clone size, where shown, is once, few, many, or a class for clones that have expanded.

CASRRQGKETQYF	TGTGCCAGCAGGCGACAGGGAAAAGAGACCCAGTACTTC	TRBD1	TRBV6-5	TRBJ2-5	13	.
CASSIQGAGANVLTF	TGTGCCAGTAGTATCCAGGGAGCTGGGGCCAACGTCCTGACTTTC	.	TRBV19	TRBJ2-6	15	.
CASSPYRGKGETQYF	TGTGCCAGCAGTCCCTACAGGGGTAAAGGGGAGACCCAGTACTTC	TRBD1	TRBV6-5	TRBJ2-5	15	.
CSVDRTARDTEAFF	TGCAGCGTAGATAGGACAGCCCGGGACACTGAAGCTTTCTTT	.	TRBV29-1	TRBJ1-1	14	.
CASSLGQGEAFF	TGTGCCAGCAGCTTAGGACAGGGTGAAGCTTTCTTT	TRBD1	TRBV7-6	TRBJ1-1	12	.
CASSASGYNEQFF	TGCGCCAGCAGCGCATCGGGTTACAATGAGCAGTTCTTC	.	TRBV10-2	TRBJ2-1	13	.
CASSYLRQGASRPIYF	TGTGCCAGCAGTTACCTCCGACAGGGGGCTTCACGTCCCATATATTTT	TRBD1	TRBV6-5	TRBJ1-3	16	.
CASSADSYQPQHF	TGTGCCAGCAGCGCGGACAGTTATCAGCCCCAGCATTTT	.	TRBV7-8	TRBJ1-5	13	once
CASRKGPGGVTEAFF	TGTGCCAGCAGGAAGGGGCCAGGGGGAGTCACTGAAGCTTTCTTT	TRBD1	TRBV6-5	TRBJ1-1	15	.
CASSEGYEQYF	TGTGCCAGCAGTGAAGGGTACGAGCAGTACTTC	.	TRBV6-1	TRBJ2-7	11	.
CASSQPDRSNEQFF	TGTGCCAGCAGCCAACCCGACAGGAGCAATGAGCAGTTCTTC	.	TRBV16	TRBJ2-1	14	.
CAWSPGTGHRTDTEAFF	TGTGCCTGGAGCCCCGGGACAGGGCATAGAACTGACACTGAAGCTTTCTTT	TRBD1	TRBV30	TRBJ1-1	17	.
CASRLQGAKGDTEAFF	TGTGCCAGCAGACTACAGGGGGCGAAAGGGGACACTGAAGCTTTCTTT	TRBD1	TRBV2	TRBJ1-1	16	.
CATSRDTEGNTIYF	TGTGCCACCAGCAGAGATACCGAAGGAAACACCATATATTTT	.	TRBV15	TRBJ1-3	14	.
CASTMGGANNQPQHF	TGTGCCAGCACCATGGGAGGGGCTAACAATCAGCCCCAGCATTTT	.	TRBV6-1	TRBJ1-5	15	.
CASKINPGQGYGYTF	TGTGCCAGCAAAATTAATCCGGGACAGGGTTATGGCTACACCTTC	TRBD1	TRBV6-5	TRBJ1-2	15	.
CASSESHRDGEQFF	TGCGCCAGCAGTGAGTCCCACAGGGACGGGGAGCAGTTCTTC	.	TRBV10-2	TRBJ2-1	14	.
CASSVNMNTEAFF	TGTGCCAGTAGTGTTAACATGAACACTGAAGCTTTCTTT	.	TRBV19	TRBJ1-1	13	.
CASSLTSPSTDTQYF	TGTGCCAGCAGCCTAACGAGCCCAAGCACAGATACGCAGTATTTT	.	TRBV11-2	TRBJ2-3	15	.
CASSPQGAGSGANVLTF	TGTGCCAGCAGCCCACAGGGGGCGGGGTCTGGGGCCAACGTCCTGACTTTC	TRBD1	TRBV9	TRBJ2-6	17	.
CASSSGTRTDTQYF	TGCGCCAGCAGCTCCGGGACACGAACAGATACGCAGTATTTT	.	TRBV5-1	TRBJ2-3	14	.
CASSPGGEGGPTQYF	TGCGCCAGCAGCCCGGGGGGCGAAGGCGGACCCACGCAGTATTTT	.	TRBV5-1	TRBJ2-3	15	.
CASSFRTGGEYDEQFF	TGTGCCAGCAGCTTCCGGACAGGGGGGGAATACGATGAGCAGTTCTTC	TRBD1	TRBV7-9	TRBJ2-1	16	.
CASSSGTTARGNTIYF	TGTGCCAGTAGTTCCGGGACGACTGCCCGGGGAAACACCATATATTTT	.	TRBV19	TRBJ1-3	16	once
CASTFGQGGTEAFF	TGCGCCAGCACCTTTGGACAGGGAGGCACTGAAGCTTTCTTT	TRBD1	TRBV5-1	TRBJ1-1	14	.
CASSPRGLADYNEQFF	TGTGCCAGCTCACCACGGGGGCTAGCGGACTACAATGAGCAGTTCTTC	.	TRBV18	TRBJ2-1	16	.
CASSRVDRGSYSYTF	TGCGCCAGCAGCAGGGTCGACAGGGGGAGTTATAGCTACACCTTC	TRBD1	TRBV4-1	TRBJ1-2	15	.